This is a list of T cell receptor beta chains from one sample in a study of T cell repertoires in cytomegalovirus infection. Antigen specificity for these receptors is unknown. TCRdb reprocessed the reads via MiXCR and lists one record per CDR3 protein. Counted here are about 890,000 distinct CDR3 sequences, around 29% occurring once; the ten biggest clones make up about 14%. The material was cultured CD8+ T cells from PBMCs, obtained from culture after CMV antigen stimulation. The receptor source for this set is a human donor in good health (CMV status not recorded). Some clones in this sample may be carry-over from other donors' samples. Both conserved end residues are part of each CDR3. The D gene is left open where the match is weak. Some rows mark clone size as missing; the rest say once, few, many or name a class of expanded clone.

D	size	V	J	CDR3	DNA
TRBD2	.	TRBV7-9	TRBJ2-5	CASSTPGTSRETQYF	TGTGCCAGCAGCACCCCCGGGACTAGTCGAGAGACCCAGTACTTC
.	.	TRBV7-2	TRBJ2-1	CASSLADRGYYNEQFF	TGTGCCAGCAGCTTAGCTGATCGGGGGTATTACAATGAGCAGTTCTTC
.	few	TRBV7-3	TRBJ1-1	CASSLSTGAVTEAFF	TGTGCCAGCAGCTTAAGTACGGGGGCAGTCACTGAAGCTTTCTTT
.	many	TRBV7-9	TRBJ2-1	CASSPRPYNEQFF	TGTGCCAGCAGCCCCCGACCGTACAATGAGCAGTTCTTC
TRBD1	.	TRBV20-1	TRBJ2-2	CSAGPPGQGFAGELFF	TGCAGTGCCGGGCCGCCGGGACAGGGTTTCGCCGGGGAGCTGTTTTTT
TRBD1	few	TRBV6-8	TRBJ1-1	CASSFRDRGTEAFF	TGTGCCAGCAGCTTTCGGGACAGGGGCACTGAAGCTTTCTTT
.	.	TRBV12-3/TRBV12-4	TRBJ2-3	CASTYSEGSTDTQYF	TGTGCCAGCACCTATAGCGAGGGTTCCACAGATACGCAGTATTTT
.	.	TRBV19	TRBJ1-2	CASAFGGALTYGYTF	TGTGCCAGTGCCTTTGGAGGGGCCCTTACCTATGGCTACACCTTC
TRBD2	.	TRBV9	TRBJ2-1	CASSSQRGGSSYNEQFF	TGTGCCAGCAGCTCCCAGCGGGGGGGTAGCTCCTACAATGAGCAGTTCTTC
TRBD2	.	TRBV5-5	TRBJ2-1	CASSWTSPEQFF	TGTGCCAGCAGCTGGACTAGCCCTGAGCAGTTCTTC
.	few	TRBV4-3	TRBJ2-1	CASSHGSGNEQFF	TGCGCCAGCAGCCACGGGAGCGGCAATGAGCAGTTCTTC
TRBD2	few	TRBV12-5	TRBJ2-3	CASGLVGISGGTSTDTQYF	TGTGCTAGTGGTTTGGTGGGTATTAGCGGGGGCACTAGCACAGATACGCAGTATTTT
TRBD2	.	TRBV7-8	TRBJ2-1	CASTLRTSGGHNEQFF	TGTGCCAGCACCCTTAGAACTAGCGGGGGGCACAATGAGCAGTTCTTC
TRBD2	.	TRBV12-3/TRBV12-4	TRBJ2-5	CANSGTSGGAYQETQYF	TGTGCCAACAGCGGGACTAGCGGGGGGGCGTACCAAGAGACCCAGTACTTC
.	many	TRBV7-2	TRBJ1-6	CATFFGTGPSSDPKGNSPLHF	TGTGCCACCTTCTTCGGTACAGGGCCTAGCTCCGACCCTAAGGGGAATTCACCCCTCCACTTT
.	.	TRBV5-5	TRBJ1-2	CASFGPRGGTF	TGTGCCAGCTTCGGTCCTAGAGGAGGAACCTTC
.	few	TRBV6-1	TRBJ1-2	CASRGDGEIYGYTF	TGTGCCAGCAGAGGGGACGGAGAAATTTATGGCTACACCTTC
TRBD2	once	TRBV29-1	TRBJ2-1	CSVNGLAGWEQFF	TGCAGCGTTAATGGGCTAGCGGGTTGGGAGCAGTTCTTC
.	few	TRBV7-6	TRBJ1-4	CASSLRGYNEKLFF	TGTGCCAGCAGCTTACGGGGGTATAATGAAAAACTGTTTTTT
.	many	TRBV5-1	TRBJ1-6	CASSLETAERSPLHF	TGCGCCAGCAGCTTGGAAACGGCGGAAAGGTCACCCCTCCACTTT
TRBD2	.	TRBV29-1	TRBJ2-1	CSVEGLAGGYNEQFF	TGCAGCGTCGAGGGACTAGCGGGCGGTTACAATGAGCAGTTCTTC
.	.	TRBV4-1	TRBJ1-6	CASSQKGIEGNSPLHF	TGCGCCAGCAGCCAAAAGGGGATCGAGGGAAATTCACCCCTCCACTTT
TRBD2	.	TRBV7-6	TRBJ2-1	CASSVPLAGGSLEQFF	TGTGCCAGCAGCGTCCCTCTAGCGGGGGGGAGTCTTGAGCAGTTCTTC
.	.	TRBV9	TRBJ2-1	CASSSAGPNEQFF	TGTGCCAGCAGCTCCGCTGGACCCAATGAGCAGTTCTTC
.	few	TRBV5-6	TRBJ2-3	CASSFEEADTQYF	TGTGCCAGCAGCTTCGAGGAGGCAGATACGCAGTATTTT
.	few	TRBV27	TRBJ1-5	CASSLLGHEDQPQHF	TGTGCCAGCAGTTTATTGGGCCACGAGGATCAGCCCCAGCATTTT
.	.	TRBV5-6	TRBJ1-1	CASSFGLLEAFF	TGTGCCAGCAGCTTCGGACTGCTTGAAGCTTTCTTT
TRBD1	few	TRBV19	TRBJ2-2	CASSIGTGTTGELFF	TGTGCCAGTAGTATAGGGACAGGTACCACCGGGGAGCTGTTTTTT
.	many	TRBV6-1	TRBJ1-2	CASSEYEVPHYGYTF	TGTGCCAGCAGTGAATACGAGGTCCCCCACTATGGCTACACCTTC
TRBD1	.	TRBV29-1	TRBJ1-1	CSVERTGTNTEAFF	TGCAGCGTTGAGAGGACAGGGACGAACACTGAAGCTTTCTTT
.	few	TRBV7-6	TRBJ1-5	CASSKGPSGQPQHF	TGTGCCAGCAGCAAAGGGCCTTCTGGGCAGCCCCAGCATTTT
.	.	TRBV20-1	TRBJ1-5	CSARDPRTGNQPQHF	TGCAGTGCTAGAGATCCTAGGACCGGCAATCAGCCCCAGCATTTT
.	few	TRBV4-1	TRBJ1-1	CASSQESSRDTEAFF	TGCGCCAGCAGCCAAGAAAGTTCAAGGGACACTGAAGCTTTCTTT
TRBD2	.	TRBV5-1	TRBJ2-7	CASSFEHRGDEQYF	TGCGCCAGCAGCTTCGAACACCGGGGGGACGAGCAGTACTTC
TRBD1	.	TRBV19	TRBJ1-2	CASSTWTGTLSGYTF	TGTGCCAGTAGCACTTGGACAGGGACCCTGAGTGGCTACACCTTC
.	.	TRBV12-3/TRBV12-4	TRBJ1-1	CASSPGATEALF	TGTGCCAGCAGTCCCGGGGCCACTGAAGCTCTCTTT
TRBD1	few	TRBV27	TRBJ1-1	CASRQTLDRKAFF	TGTGCCAGCAGACAAACCCTGGACAGGAAGGCTTTCTTT
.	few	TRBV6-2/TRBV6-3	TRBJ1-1	CASSYQGLASTEAFF	TGTGCCAGCAGTTATCAGGGGCTTGCGAGCACTGAAGCTTTCTTT
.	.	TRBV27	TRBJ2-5	CASSLGGRGSQETQYF	TGTGCCAGCAGTTTGGGGGGACGGGGTTCCCAAGAGACCCAGTACTTC
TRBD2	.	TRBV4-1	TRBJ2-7	CASRQGRGSSYEQYF	TGTGCCAGCCGCCAAGGGAGGGGCAGCTCCTACGAGCAGTACTTC
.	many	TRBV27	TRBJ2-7	CASSLSMGSYEQYF	TGTGCCAGCAGTTTATCGATGGGGTCCTACGAGCAGTACTTC
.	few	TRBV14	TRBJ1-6	CASSQAPRRLDNSPLHF	TGTGCCAGCAGCCAAGCGCCCAGACGGCTGGATAATTCACCCCTCCACTTT
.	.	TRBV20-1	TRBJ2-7	CSAVPEGAYEQYF	TGCAGTGCTGTCCCGGAGGGGGCTTACGAGCAGTACTTC
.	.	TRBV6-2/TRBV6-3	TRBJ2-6	CASSYMASGANVLTF	TGTGCCAGCAGTTACATGGCTTCTGGGGCCAACGTCCTGACTTTC
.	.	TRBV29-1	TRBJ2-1	CSVDFGQGAYNEQFF	TGCAGCGTTGATTTTGGCCAGGGAGCCTACAATGAGCAGTTCTTC
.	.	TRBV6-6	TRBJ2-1	CASSYSLFEGEQFF	TGTGCCAGCAGTTACTCCCTCTTTGAGGGGGAGCAGTTCTTC
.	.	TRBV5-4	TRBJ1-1	CASSPTDYNPMNTEAFF	TGTGCCAGCAGCCCCACAGATTATAACCCAATGAACACTGAAGCTTTCTTT